The 22 T cell receptor beta chains presented below share a single source sample, sequenced in a study of neurological immune-mediated disorders. A single record per CDR3 protein comes from TCRdb applying MiXCR to the 5' RACE reads. The sample shows about 79,000 distinct CDR3 sequences, 13% to 15% of them seen only once. The sample taken for sequencing was PBMCs. Receptors were obtained from a woman aged 45-59 years in good health.

This clonotype was counted many times. This chain uses TRBV9 with TRBJ2-1; 11 bases line up with TRBD2. There are 15 residues in the CDR3. V lost 4 bases, J lost 5 bases, and 5 bases stayed unmatched. Germline V lookup: CDR1 SGDLS, CDR2 YYNGEE. The CDR3 spells CASSPGLAVNNEQFF. The CDR3 region has the DNA TGTGCCAGCAGCCCGGGACTAGCGGTGAACAATGAGCAGTTCTTC.

This clonotype was recorded at least ten times. V is TRBV5-1 and J is TRBJ2-7, with 8 bases identical to TRBD1. J lost 2 bases, V lost 2 bases, and 6 bases had no gene match. CDR3 length: 15 residues. Germline-derived CDR1 and CDR2 are SGHRS and YFSETQ. The CDR3 nucleotides are TGCGCCAGCAGCTTAGGACAGGGCTTCGCCTACGAGCAGTACTTC. Translation gives CASSLGQGFAYEQYF.

This clonotype was observed at least ten times. This rearrangement joins TRBV11-2 to TRBJ2-7; 7 bases agree with TRBD2. V was clipped by 2 bases and J by 1 base; unmatched bases: 2. This CDR3 region has 14 residues. CDR1 is SGHAT, CDR2 FQNNGV, per germline. The CDR3 here is CASSLRGLSYEQYF. The CDR3 DNA follows: TGTGCCAGCAGCTTAAGGGGACTATCCTACGAGCAGTACTTC.

This clonotype has at least ten counts. This chain links TRBV5-1 with TRBJ2-1; 7 bases agree with TRBD2. The CDR3 has 14 amino acids. Germline loops: CDR1 SGHRS, CDR2 YFSETQ. J lost 3 bases, V lost 6 bases, and 6 bases had no gene match. DNA for the CDR3: TGCGCCAGCACGGGAGGAACATACTACAATGAGCAGTTCTTC. Its translation: CASTGGTYYNEQFF.

This clonotype was found many times. The CDR3 protein is CSGGGGRETQYF. In nucleotides, the CDR3 is TGCAGTGGGGGGGGAGGAAGAGAGACCCAGTACTTC. The J gene is TRBJ2-5, the V gene TRBV20-1; 7 positions match TRBD2. This CDR3 region has 12 residues. CDR1 and CDR2 from the germline V gene are DFQATT and SNEGSKA (reference sequence). V was pared by 7 bases and J by 4 bases, with 6 bases of the junction left unmatched.

This clonotype has ten or more counts. The chain couples TRBV5-1 to TRBJ2-1; 9 bases are shared with TRBD1. This CDR3 region has 15 residues. The ends lost 4 bases at V and 9 bases at J; junction bases unmatched: 11. Per germline, CDR1 SGHRS and CDR2 YFSETQ. The CDR3 spells CASSDQKTGGLEQFF. The CDR3 DNA is TGCGCCAGCAGCGACCAGAAGACAGGGGGTCTTGAGCAGTTCTTC.

This clonotype has a handful of counts. This may be a read error: a much more frequent sequence differs by one nucleotide. J is TRBJ1-3 and V is TRBV12-3 or TRBV12-4; TRBD1 matches at 7 bases. This CDR3 contains 15 residues. The CDR3 sequence is CVTSLEGAYGNTIYF. The CDR3 bases are TGTGTCACCTCACTGGAGGGGGCGTATGGAAACACCATATATTTT.

Many counts were recorded for this clonotype. V is TRBV9 and J is TRBJ2-4; 8 bases are a match to TRBD2. This CDR3 is 15 amino acids long. With V trimmed by 4 bases and J by 7 bases, 10 bases remained unmatched. The germline V gene has CDR1 SGDLS and CDR2 YYNGEE. The CDR3 loop reads CASSPSGLAGNIQYF. The CDR3 bases are TGTGCCAGCAGCCCCTCGGGGCTAGCGGGTAACATTCAGTACTTC.

This clonotype was found many times. This chain joins TRBV7-3 and TRBJ2-1, with D maybe TRBD2 (6 bases). V was pared by 1 base and J by 1 base, with 11 bases between. The germline CDR1 and CDR2 sequences are SGHTA and FQGTGA. This CDR3 is 16 amino acids long. CDR3 bases: TGTGCCAGCAGCTTAATGGGTGGGACTTCCTACAATGAGCAGTTCTTC. Amino acids: CASSLMGGTSYNEQFF.

This clonotype came up many times. The J gene is TRBJ2-7, the V gene TRBV29-1; possibly TRBD1 or TRBD2 for D (5 bases each). Trimming shortened V by 2 bases and J by 4 bases, and 9 bases separated the two germline ends. Per the germline V gene, CDR1 is SQVTM and CDR2 is ANQGSEA. The CDR3 consists of 12 residues. CDR3 region: CSVELWGYEQYF. Written as DNA, the CDR3 is TGCAGCGTTGAATTATGGGGGTACGAGCAGTACTTC.

This clonotype was found many times. The chain uses TRBV28 and TRBJ2-7; D is uncertain. Germline V gene lookup returns CDR1 MDHEN and CDR2 SYDVKM. The CDR3 covers 17 residues. V was pared by 1 base and J by 0 bases, with 16 bases between. CDR3 in amino acids: CASSLSLVGYDSYEQYF. In DNA form, the CDR3 reads TGTGCCAGCAGTTTATCCCTGGTGGGATATGACTCCTACGAGCAGTACTTC.

This clonotype has a count of ten or more. The chain couples TRBV2 to TRBJ2-6, with 7 bases identical to TRBD1. Germline V gene lookup returns CDR1 SNHLY and CDR2 FYNNEI. J was trimmed by 1 base and V by 5 bases; bases with no gene match: 2. There are 15 residues in the CDR3. CDR3 coding DNA: TGTGCCAGCAGTACGGACAGGTCTGGGGCCAACGTCCTGACTTTC. Its translation: CASSTDRSGANVLTF.

This clonotype was observed at least ten times. The rearrangement joins TRBV5-1 to TRBJ1-6; 9 bases fit TRBD1. CDR3 length: 16 amino acids. Trimming took 4 bases from V and 3 from J; bases not matched to a gene: 5. Germline V gene sequence: CDR1 SGHRS, CDR2 YFSETQ. In DNA, the CDR3 is TGCGCCAGCAGCCTGGAGGGACAGGGCTATAATTCACCCCTCCACTTT. This translates into CASSLEGQGYNSPLHF.

Ten or more counts support this clonotype. V and J are TRBV5-1 and TRBJ2-2; D unclear. V gave up 4 bases and J gave up 5 bases, with 12 bases separating them. Germline V gene lookup returns CDR1 SGHRS and CDR2 YFSETQ. This CDR3 region has 14 residues. CDR3 residues: CASSIQSTTGELFF. The DNA of the CDR3 is TGCGCCAGCAGCATCCAAAGCACTACCGGGGAGCTGTTTTTT.

This clonotype showed up many times. This chain connects TRBV5-1 to TRBJ1-1; 8 bases are shared with TRBD1. J lost 10 bases, V lost 0 bases, and 2 bases had no gene match. In germline, CDR1 is SGHRS, CDR2 YFSETQ. This CDR3 contains 12 residues. CDR3 coding DNA: TGCGCCAGCAGCTTGGAGACAGGGGTAGCTTTCTTT. Encoded protein: CASSLETGVAFF.

Remarks on this clonotype: This clone may be a read error of a much larger clone one base away. This chain joins TRBV7-9 and TRBJ2-5; D may be TRBD2 (6 bases). The CDR3 loop spans 15 amino acids. Germline V gene lookup returns CDR1 SEHNR and CDR2 FQNEAQ (reference sequence). With 5 bases removed from V and 2 bases from J, the gap between germline ends came to 15 bases. CDR3 in DNA: TGTGCCAGCAGCCCCATGCGGGATTGGCAAGAGACCCAGTACTTC. Amino acids: CASSPMRDWQETQYF.

This clonotype was counted many times. This rearrangement joins TRBV25-1 to TRBJ1-6; 7 nucleotides agree with TRBD1. J lost 5 bases, V lost 9 bases, and 7 bases had no gene match. The CDR3 covers 14 residues. Per the germline V gene, CDR1 is MGHDK and CDR2 is SYGVNS. The CDR3, as DNA: TGTGCCAGTCAGGGACAGTCAGATAATTCACCCCTCCACTTT. Translation gives CASQGQSDNSPLHF.

This clonotype was recorded at least ten times. The gene calls are TRBV7-8 and TRBJ2-6; no definite D call. From germline, CDR1 is SGHVS and CDR2 FQNEAQ. CDR3 length: 14 amino acids. The V and J ends lost 5 bases and 0 bases respectively, with 5 bases between them. The CDR3 region is CASSLSSGANVLTF. The CDR3 region has the DNA TGTGCCAGCAGCCTGAGCTCTGGGGCCAACGTCCTGACTTTC.

This clonotype was recorded many times. V is TRBV7-2 and J is TRBJ2-5, with 9 bases identical to TRBD2. Germline loops: CDR1 SGHTA, CDR2 FQGNSA. The junction had 5 bases not matched to a gene; V was cut back by 5 bases and J by 1 base. The CDR3 is 15 residues long. Written as DNA, the CDR3 is TGTGCCAGCAGCCCGAGACTAGCGGTCCAAGAGACCCAGTACTTC. Protein: CASSPRLAVQETQYF.

V is TRBV5-5 and J is TRBJ1-1, with D unresolved. The CDR3 extends over 12 amino acids. With 0 bases removed from V and 7 bases from J, the gap between germline ends came to 7 bases. CDR1 and CDR2 (germline): SGHKS, YYEKEE (reference sequence). The DNA for the CDR3 is TGTGCCAGCAGCTTGGCCGCCCGTGAAGCTTTCTTT. Protein: CASSLAAREAFF.

The table lists this clonotype with many counts. The gene calls are TRBV5-5 and TRBJ2-1; 8 positions match TRBD1. V lost 0 bases and J lost 7; bases outside the gene matches: 6. Germline assignment: CDR1 SGHKS and CDR2 YYEKEE (reference sequence). The CDR3 is made up of 15 amino acids. Written as DNA, the CDR3 is TGTGCCAGCAGCTTGGGGGGGACAGGTCGGAATGAGCAGTTCTTC. This gives the protein CASSLGGTGRNEQFF.

At least ten counts were recorded for this clonotype. The chain recombines TRBV6-2 or TRBV6-3 with TRBJ2-3; TRBD2 matches 8 bases. Germline CDR1 and CDR2: MNHEY and SVGEGT. The CDR3 spans 13 residues. The junction had 4 bases not matched to a gene; V was cut back by 7 bases and J by 4 bases. The CDR3: CASTRGAADTQYF. DNA for the CDR3: TGTGCCAGCACGCGGGGGGCGGCAGATACGCAGTATTTT.